The rows below give T cell receptor beta chains drawn from one sample of a study of identical twins. Each CDR3 protein gets one entry after TCRdb re-called the 5' RACE reads with MiXCR. The sample holds fewer than 800,000 distinct CDR3 sequences, around 7.4% seen once. The sample was also reused in another study, on yellow fever vaccine responses in identical twins.

The sequenced sample was PBMCs. These receptors were taken from a woman aged 18-35 years in good health. Each CDR3 is given with its conserved first and last residue. Fields, in order: CDR3 length, D gene, J gene, clone size, V gene, CDR3 DNA, CDR3 protein. The D gene is left open where the match is weak. Not all rows give a size; the values are once, few, many and, for expanded clones, a class.

CDR3 length: 15; D gene: NA; J gene: TRBJ2-3; clone size: many; V gene: TRBV20-1; CDR3 DNA: TGCAGTGCGTGGCTCCTAGAACGAGACACAGATACGCAGTATTTT; CDR3 protein: CSAWLLERDTDTQYF
CDR3 length: 15; D gene: NA; J gene: TRBJ2-5; clone size: many; V gene: TRBV10-1; CDR3 DNA: TGCGCCAGCAGTGGGACAGTAAACACCCCAAAGACCCAGTACTTC; CDR3 protein: CASSGTVNTPKTQYF
CDR3 length: 14; D gene: NA; J gene: TRBJ2-5; clone size: few; V gene: TRBV27; CDR3 DNA: TGTGCCAGCAGTTCCGATACGGGGCAAGAGACCCAGTACTTC; CDR3 protein: CASSSDTGQETQYF
CDR3 length: 16; D gene: TRBD1; J gene: TRBJ1-2; clone size: NA; V gene: TRBV9; CDR3 DNA: TGTGCCAGCAGCGCATCCGGACAGGGGGGCAACTATGGCTACACCTTC; CDR3 protein: CASSASGQGGNYGYTF
CDR3 length: 16; D gene: TRBD1; J gene: TRBJ2-1; clone size: NA; V gene: TRBV12-3/TRBV12-4; CDR3 DNA: TGTGCCAGCAGTTATGCGCCGGGACAGGGTTACAATGAGCAGTTCTTC; CDR3 protein: CASSYAPGQGYNEQFF
CDR3 length: 15; D gene: TRBD1; J gene: TRBJ2-7; clone size: NA; V gene: TRBV5-1; CDR3 DNA: TGCGCCAGCAGCCGGTTGACAGGGGGAGCGTACGAGCAGTACTTC; CDR3 protein: CASSRLTGGAYEQYF
CDR3 length: 14; D gene: TRBD1; J gene: TRBJ2-7; clone size: NA; V gene: TRBV12-3/TRBV12-4; CDR3 DNA: TGTGCCAGCAGTTTTGGGGACAGGGCCCACGAGCAGTACTTC; CDR3 protein: CASSFGDRAHEQYF
CDR3 length: 13; D gene: NA; J gene: TRBJ2-2; clone size: few; V gene: TRBV20-1; CDR3 DNA: TGCAGTGCTAGGCGGATTAGCACCGGGGAGCTGTTTTTT; CDR3 protein: CSARRISTGELFF
CDR3 length: 12; D gene: NA; J gene: TRBJ2-5; clone size: NA; V gene: TRBV5-5; CDR3 DNA: TGTGCCAGCAGCCGGTACCAAGAGACCCAGTACTTC; CDR3 protein: CASSRYQETQYF
CDR3 length: 15; D gene: NA; J gene: TRBJ2-5; clone size: many; V gene: TRBV3-1; CDR3 DNA: TGTGCCAGCAGCCAACCAGGCTGGTACCAAGAGACCCAGTACTTC; CDR3 protein: CASSQPGWYQETQYF
CDR3 length: 14; D gene: NA; J gene: TRBJ2-5; clone size: many; V gene: TRBV6-5; CDR3 DNA: TGTGCCAGCAGTTACTCGAGAGGGGTGGAGACCCAGTACTTC; CDR3 protein: CASSYSRGVETQYF
CDR3 length: 15; D gene: NA; J gene: TRBJ2-3; clone size: many; V gene: TRBV29-1; CDR3 DNA: TGCAGCGGTGCCCCTACTTCGGACACCACAGATACGCAGTATTTT; CDR3 protein: CSGAPTSDTTDTQYF
CDR3 length: 14; D gene: NA; J gene: TRBJ2-1; clone size: few; V gene: TRBV4-1; CDR3 DNA: TGCGCCAGCAGCCAAGGGAGGGCTACCAATGAGCAGTTCTTC; CDR3 protein: CASSQGRATNEQFF
CDR3 length: 14; D gene: TRBD1; J gene: TRBJ2-1; clone size: many; V gene: TRBV20-1; CDR3 DNA: TGCAGTGCAAAAGACAGGGGGAATTACAATGAGCAGTTCTTC; CDR3 protein: CSAKDRGNYNEQFF
CDR3 length: 9; D gene: NA; J gene: TRBJ1-1; clone size: few; V gene: TRBV29-1; CDR3 DNA: TGCAGCGACAACACTGAAGCTTTCTTT; CDR3 protein: CSDNTEAFF
CDR3 length: 18; D gene: TRBD1; J gene: TRBJ1-5; clone size: few; V gene: TRBV13; CDR3 DNA: TGTGCCAGCAGCTTAGGAATTTCCGGGACAGGGGTTCATCAGCCCCAGCATTTT; CDR3 protein: CASSLGISGTGVHQPQHF
CDR3 length: 14; D gene: NA; J gene: TRBJ2-3; clone size: many; V gene: TRBV5-1; CDR3 DNA: TGCGCCAGCAGCCTACGGGACATCACAGATACGCAGTATTTT; CDR3 protein: CASSLRDITDTQYF
CDR3 length: 14; D gene: NA; J gene: TRBJ1-6; clone size: NA; V gene: TRBV6-1; CDR3 DNA: TGTGCCAGCGCAGAGCGGCCTTATAATTCACCCCTCCACTTT; CDR3 protein: CASAERPYNSPLHF
CDR3 length: 16; D gene: TRBD2; J gene: TRBJ2-3; clone size: many; V gene: TRBV18; CDR3 DNA: TGTGCCAGCTCGGCCCAGGGGACTAGAACCACAGATACGCAGTATTTT; CDR3 protein: CASSAQGTRTTDTQYF
CDR3 length: 15; D gene: NA; J gene: TRBJ1-6; clone size: many; V gene: TRBV5-1; CDR3 DNA: TGCGCCAGCAGCTTGAGTACAGACTATAATTCACCCCTCCACTTT; CDR3 protein: CASSLSTDYNSPLHF
CDR3 length: 17; D gene: TRBD1; J gene: TRBJ2-7; clone size: few; V gene: TRBV7-2; CDR3 DNA: TGTGCCAGCAGCTTAGCCAGGACAGGACCAGTCTCCTACGAGCAGTACTTC; CDR3 protein: CASSLARTGPVSYEQYF
CDR3 length: 16; D gene: TRBD2; J gene: TRBJ2-5; clone size: few; V gene: TRBV19; CDR3 DNA: TGTGCCAGTAGTACTAGCGTCGGGGGGAGGCAAGAGACCCAGTACTTC; CDR3 protein: CASSTSVGGRQETQYF
CDR3 length: 14; D gene: NA; J gene: TRBJ2-1; clone size: NA; V gene: TRBV7-9; CDR3 DNA: TGTGCCAGCAGCTCCCAAGTCTCCTACAATGAGCAGTTCTTC; CDR3 protein: CASSSQVSYNEQFF
CDR3 length: 14; D gene: TRBD1; J gene: TRBJ1-3; clone size: many; V gene: TRBV12-3/TRBV12-4; CDR3 DNA: TGTGCCAGCAGTACGACAGGGGCCGGAAACACCATATATTTT; CDR3 protein: CASSTTGAGNTIYF
CDR3 length: 15; D gene: TRBD2; J gene: TRBJ2-3; clone size: few; V gene: TRBV29-1; CDR3 DNA: TGCAGCGTAACCGGGACTAGCGGGGTGACAGATACGCAGTATTTT; CDR3 protein: CSVTGTSGVTDTQYF
CDR3 length: 16; D gene: TRBD1; J gene: TRBJ1-1; clone size: NA; V gene: TRBV6-5; CDR3 DNA: TGTGCCAGCAGTTACTCCCGGGACAGGGGGGGCACTGAAGCTTTCTTT; CDR3 protein: CASSYSRDRGGTEAFF
CDR3 length: 13; D gene: TRBD1; J gene: TRBJ2-1; clone size: NA; V gene: TRBV20-1; CDR3 DNA: TGCAGTGTGAGAAGACAGGGTCGTAATGAGCAGTTCTTC; CDR3 protein: CSVRRQGRNEQFF
CDR3 length: 15; D gene: NA; J gene: TRBJ1-4; clone size: NA; V gene: TRBV6-1; CDR3 DNA: TGTGCCAGCAGTGACCGGCGGACCAGGGAGGGAAAACTGTTTTTT; CDR3 protein: CASSDRRTREGKLFF
CDR3 length: 15; D gene: NA; J gene: TRBJ1-6; clone size: many; V gene: TRBV11-2; CDR3 DNA: TGTGCCAGCAGCTTAAGCAGAACAGATAATTCACCCCTCCACTTT; CDR3 protein: CASSLSRTDNSPLHF
CDR3 length: 15; D gene: TRBD1; J gene: TRBJ2-4; clone size: NA; V gene: TRBV20-1; CDR3 DNA: TGCAGTGCTAGGATACCCGGGACAGATAAAAACATTCAGTACTTC; CDR3 protein: CSARIPGTDKNIQYF
CDR3 length: 14; D gene: NA; J gene: TRBJ2-7; clone size: NA; V gene: TRBV6-1; CDR3 DNA: TGTGCCAGCAGCAAAGCTGGTGGAATTTACGAGCAGTACTTC; CDR3 protein: CASSKAGGIYEQYF
CDR3 length: 13; D gene: NA; J gene: TRBJ2-1; clone size: NA; V gene: TRBV20-1; CDR3 DNA: TGCAGTGCTCCACTAGGAGATTACAATGAGCAGTTCTTC; CDR3 protein: CSAPLGDYNEQFF
CDR3 length: 15; D gene: TRBD2; J gene: TRBJ2-2; clone size: NA; V gene: TRBV24-1; CDR3 DNA: TGTGCCACGGGGGCGGGAGGATCGAACACCGGGGAGCTGTTTTTT; CDR3 protein: CATGAGGSNTGELFF
CDR3 length: 13; D gene: NA; J gene: TRBJ2-2; clone size: few; V gene: TRBV7-6; CDR3 DNA: TGTGCCAGCAGCTTAGGGGAGAACGGGGAGCTGTTTTTT; CDR3 protein: CASSLGENGELFF
CDR3 length: 15; D gene: NA; J gene: TRBJ1-1; clone size: few; V gene: TRBV6-1; CDR3 DNA: TGTGCCAGCAGGACGGGGGACCGGCGGAACACTGAAGCTTTCTTT; CDR3 protein: CASRTGDRRNTEAFF
CDR3 length: 18; D gene: NA; J gene: TRBJ2-7; clone size: few; V gene: TRBV11-1; CDR3 DNA: TGTGCCAGCAGCTCCCAAGGACACCCTACTTTCAACTCCTACGAGCAGTACTTC; CDR3 protein: CASSSQGHPTFNSYEQYF
CDR3 length: 17; D gene: TRBD1; J gene: TRBJ1-2; clone size: many; V gene: TRBV5-1; CDR3 DNA: TGCGCCAGCAGCTTGGTTCGGACAGGGGATACCCACGATGGCTACACCTTC; CDR3 protein: CASSLVRTGDTHDGYTF
CDR3 length: 14; D gene: TRBD2; J gene: TRBJ2-7; clone size: many; V gene: TRBV6-1; CDR3 DNA: TGTGCCAGCAGCCAGCGGGGAAGCTCCTACGAGCAGTACTTC; CDR3 protein: CASSQRGSSYEQYF
CDR3 length: 14; D gene: NA; J gene: TRBJ1-5; clone size: NA; V gene: TRBV19; CDR3 DNA: TGTGCCAGTAGTATCTGGGACCCGAATCAGCCCCAGCATTTT; CDR3 protein: CASSIWDPNQPQHF
CDR3 length: 11; D gene: NA; J gene: TRBJ2-7; clone size: NA; V gene: TRBV6-5; CDR3 DNA: TGTGCCAGTAGACAGTTCTACGAGCAGTACTTC; CDR3 protein: CASRQFYEQYF
CDR3 length: 19; D gene: NA; J gene: TRBJ2-7; clone size: NA; V gene: TRBV21-1; CDR3 DNA: TGTGCCAGCAGCAAAGAAGGACAGGGGGCTTTGTACGGACAGTACGAGCAGTACTTC; CDR3 protein: CASSKEGQGALYGQYEQYF
CDR3 length: 17; D gene: NA; J gene: TRBJ1-1; clone size: NA; V gene: TRBV5-1; CDR3 DNA: TGCGCCAGCAGACGGCAGGGACCCGAATTCCCGAACACTGAAGCTTTCTTT; CDR3 protein: CASRRQGPEFPNTEAFF
CDR3 length: 11; D gene: TRBD2; J gene: TRBJ2-5; clone size: many; V gene: TRBV24-1; CDR3 DNA: TGTGCCACCACTAGCGGTGAGACCCAGTACTTC; CDR3 protein: CATTSGETQYF
CDR3 length: 15; D gene: NA; J gene: TRBJ1-2; clone size: many; V gene: TRBV12-3/TRBV12-4; CDR3 DNA: TGTGCCAGCAGTCCAAAGCCGGGGACCAGCTATGGCTACACCTTC; CDR3 protein: CASSPKPGTSYGYTF
CDR3 length: 15; D gene: NA; J gene: TRBJ2-2; clone size: few; V gene: TRBV7-2; CDR3 DNA: TGTGCCAGCAGCCTAAGCCGGGGGGCGACCGGGGAGCTGTTTTTT; CDR3 protein: CASSLSRGATGELFF
CDR3 length: 15; D gene: NA; J gene: TRBJ1-4; clone size: NA; V gene: TRBV24-1; CDR3 DNA: TGTGCCACCAGTGAAAATCAGGGAGCTAATGAAAAACTGTTTTTT; CDR3 protein: CATSENQGANEKLFF
CDR3 length: 15; D gene: NA; J gene: TRBJ1-6; clone size: many; V gene: TRBV4-1; CDR3 DNA: TGCGCCAGCAGCCCCGAGGGGGATAAAAATTCACCCCTCCACTTT; CDR3 protein: CASSPEGDKNSPLHF
CDR3 length: 12; D gene: NA; J gene: TRBJ2-3; clone size: NA; V gene: TRBV20-1; CDR3 DNA: TGCAGTGCTGATTCTCGCACAGATACGCAGTATTTT; CDR3 protein: CSADSRTDTQYF
CDR3 length: 15; D gene: NA; J gene: TRBJ2-7; clone size: many; V gene: TRBV3-1; CDR3 DNA: TGTGCCAGCAGCCAAGAAGTGCCTTCCTCCTACGAGCAGTACTTC; CDR3 protein: CASSQEVPSSYEQYF
CDR3 length: 17; D gene: TRBD2; J gene: TRBJ2-2; clone size: NA; V gene: TRBV27; CDR3 DNA: TGTGCCAGCAGTTTACCGGGACTAGCGGGAGGCACCGGGGAGCTGTTTTTT; CDR3 protein: CASSLPGLAGGTGELFF
CDR3 length: 14; D gene: TRBD2; J gene: TRBJ2-1; clone size: NA; V gene: TRBV12-5; CDR3 DNA: TGTGCTAGTGTTAGCGGGCAGACCTACAATGAGCAGTTCTTC; CDR3 protein: CASVSGQTYNEQFF
CDR3 length: 17; D gene: TRBD1; J gene: TRBJ1-1; clone size: few; V gene: TRBV3-1; CDR3 DNA: TGTGCCAGCAGCCAAGATCTGACAGGGGGGATGAACACTGAAGCTTTCTTT; CDR3 protein: CASSQDLTGGMNTEAFF
CDR3 length: 15; D gene: TRBD1; J gene: TRBJ2-2; clone size: NA; V gene: TRBV12-3/TRBV12-4; CDR3 DNA: TGTGCCAGCAGTTTAAGGGCAGGGGGCCCCGGGGAGCTGTTTTTT; CDR3 protein: CASSLRAGGPGELFF
CDR3 length: 14; D gene: NA; J gene: TRBJ2-5; clone size: few; V gene: TRBV20-1; CDR3 DNA: TGCAGTGCTAGAGGGTCGGGACCAAGGGAGACCCAGTACTTC; CDR3 protein: CSARGSGPRETQYF
CDR3 length: 16; D gene: NA; J gene: TRBJ1-5; clone size: many; V gene: TRBV12-3/TRBV12-4; CDR3 DNA: TGTGCCAGCAGTTTAAAGGGCGGACCGGGCAATCAGCCCCAGCATTTT; CDR3 protein: CASSLKGGPGNQPQHF